This record covers a single TCR beta chain. Its cognate antigen has yet to be identified. Gene designations and germline sequences in this entry are those of the mouse. With the read ending 1 residue before the CDR3 end, the germline J gene is used to fill in that end. This sample is drawn from a study of tissue T cells after allogeneic stem cell transplantation (dated by TCRdb to between 2021 and 2022). Turning to the overall study: Using research autopsies of patients with and without GVHD, plus mouse models of GVHD, the study profiled TCR beta repertoires across many tissues. The human arm was a prospective observational study without blinding or randomization.

Receptor libraries were prepared by the immunoSEQ multiplex PCR assay. Adaptive Biotechnologies performed the TCRbeta CDR3 sequencing at survey depth and reported CDR3 sequences, V/J genes, productive frequency and template counts. Amplification of TCR beta CDR3 regions was performed from genomic DNA rather than from RNA. The authors' pipeline ran thus. Jensen-Shannon divergence served to quantify pairwise repertoire overlap between tissues, with 0 meaning identical and 1 meaning complete divergence. Tissues were clustered by single-linkage agglomerative hierarchical clustering of pairwise JSD values, and the clustering results were displayed as dendrograms. GLIPH2 was run on all patient samples with simulation_depth 1000, kmer_min_depth 3 and cdr3_length_cutoff 8, and groups with more than two unique CDR3s were retained. A standardized tissue-overlap score was generated by extrapolating Jaccard GLIPH-group overlap across patients to a standard repertoire size of 1000 clones. To look at how diversity was associated with clinical or experimental variables, linear mixed-effect models were used, with tissue treated as a fixed effect and individual treated as a random effect. Sourced from immuneACCESS, this table was stored by TCRdb with only in-frame sequences that have V and J called. A share of the clones is absent; for the studies checked, an unresolved V gene accounts for under half, and the remainder has no known explanation. V and J calls and clone size follow that table, whereas D and trimming were derived from the DNA. The sample table lists 6,400 or so clones, 45% to 60% of them with a count of one. Roughly 8% of the sample belongs to the ten largest clones.

Sequences KGHTA (CDR1) and FQNQQP (CDR2) are obtained from the germline V gene. The CDR3 starts with the cysteine, ends with the phenylalanine, and has 14 residues. The 39 bases shown cover part of the CDR3, and their frame starts at base 1. The full study reports these points: Blood and spleen T cells captured only a limited portion of the TCR repertoire detected in tissues, in both patients and mice. Which tissue TCRs were alloreactive or antigen-specific was not determined in the study, and some of the clones might have been host cells that persisted. Sampling depth was acknowledged as a limitation, and the patient cohort was both small and clinically heterogeneous. Within patients, how anatomically similar tissues were was a major factor shaping TCR repertoire composition, regardless of disease or transplant status. Only a few T cell clones appeared in more than one patient, yet motif-based clustering showed tissue-specific repertoire signatures that were shared between patients.

According to the study, the label for this sample's time point signals: mouse harvest day 7 after allogeneic transplant. Mouse grafts combined 10^7 T-cell-depleted bone marrow cells with 10^6 splenic CD5+ T cells, given via tail vein injection. To model GVHD in mice, a major MHC-mismatch B6 (H2b) into BALB/c (H2d) model was used, and tissues were profiled at day 7 or 14. On day 7 or 14 post-transplant, mouse tissues and retro-orbital blood were harvested with separate sterile tools for each animal, and livers were flushed beforehand. Before genomic DNA was isolated with the DNeasy Blood & Tissue Kit, mouse tissues were minced with razor blades in buffered saline.

This receptor was identified in a female BALB/c mouse given C57BL/6 T cells with graft-versus-host disease after an allogeneic hematopoietic cell transplant. The sample consisted of lymph node tissue. Recombination connected TRBV23 to TRBJ2-5; TRBD1 is the table's D call and was not checked against the DNA. The CDR3 bases that were read are TGCTCCAGCAGCCACAGGGGGGTCCAAGACACCCAGTAC. Its protein is CSSSHRGVQDTQY. The whole CDR3 protein reads CSSSHRGVQDTQYF.